The sequence of this T cell receptor beta chain was determined in a study of response to subunit inactivated influenza vaccine. Study results and caveats: The authors suggested that few new T cells are recruited per seasonal influenza vaccination.

MiXCR was run by TCRdb on the RT-PCR reads, yielding one entry per CDR3 protein. The sample contains 450,000 to 600,000 distinct CDR3 sequences, around 8% of which appear only once. This clonotype was seen more than once but under ten times. Its antigen is still unknown. In germline, CDR1 is ENHRY, CDR2 SYGVKD. There are 15 residues in the CDR3. V dropped 5 bases and J dropped 1; count of bases not matched to a gene: 5. This clonotype was obtained from a man between 50 and 75 years old who received an inactivated influenza vaccine. The chain links TRBV10-3 to TRBJ2-3; 8 bases are a match to TRBD2. The material was PBMCs from blood, obtained roughly 24 months after vaccination. The CDR3 is CAISPSAGGTDTQYF. The CDR3 DNA reads TGTGCCATCAGTCCCTCAGCGGGGGGCACAGATACGCAGTATTTT.